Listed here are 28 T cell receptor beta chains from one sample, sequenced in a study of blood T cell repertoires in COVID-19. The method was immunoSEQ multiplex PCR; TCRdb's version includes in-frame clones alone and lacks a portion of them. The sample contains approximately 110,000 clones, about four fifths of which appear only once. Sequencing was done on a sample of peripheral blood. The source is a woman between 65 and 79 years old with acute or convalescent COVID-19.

CDR3 in amino acids: CAIRPGQGAGNTIYF. The CDR3 coding sequence is TGTGCCATCAGGCCTGGACAGGGGGCTGGAAACACCATATATTTT. The V call is TRBV10-3, the J call TRBJ1-3; 10 bases are shared with TRBD1. Trimming removed 6 bases from V and 2 bases from J; junction bases left unmatched: 4. Germline assignment: CDR1 ENHRY and CDR2 SYGVKD. CDR3 size: 15 residues.

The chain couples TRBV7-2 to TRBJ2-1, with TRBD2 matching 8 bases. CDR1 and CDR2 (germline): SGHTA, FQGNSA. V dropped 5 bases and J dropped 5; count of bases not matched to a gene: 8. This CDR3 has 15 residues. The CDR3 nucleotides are TGTGCCAGCAGCCTGAGCGGGAGAGCTAACAATGAGCAGTTCTTC. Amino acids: CASSLSGRANNEQFF. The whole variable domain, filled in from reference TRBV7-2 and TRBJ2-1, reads GAGVSQSPSNKVTEKGKDVELRCDPISGHTALYWYRQSLGQGLEFLIYFQGNSAPDKSGLPSDRFSAERTGGSVSTLTIQRTQQEDSAVYLCASSLSGRANNEQFFGPGTRLTVL.

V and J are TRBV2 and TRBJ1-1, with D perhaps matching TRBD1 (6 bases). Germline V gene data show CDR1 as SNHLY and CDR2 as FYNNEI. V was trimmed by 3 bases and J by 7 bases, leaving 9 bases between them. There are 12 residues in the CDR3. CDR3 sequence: CASSDEDSEAFF. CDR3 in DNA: TGTGCCAGCAGTGACGAGGACAGTGAAGCTTTCTTT.

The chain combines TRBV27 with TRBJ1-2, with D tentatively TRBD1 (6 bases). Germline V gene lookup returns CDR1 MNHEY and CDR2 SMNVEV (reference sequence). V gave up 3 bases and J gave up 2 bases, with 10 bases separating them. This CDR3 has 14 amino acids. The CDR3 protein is CASSLKGGNYGYTF. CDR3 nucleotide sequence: TGTGCCAGCAGTTTGAAAGGGGGAAACTATGGCTACACCTTC.

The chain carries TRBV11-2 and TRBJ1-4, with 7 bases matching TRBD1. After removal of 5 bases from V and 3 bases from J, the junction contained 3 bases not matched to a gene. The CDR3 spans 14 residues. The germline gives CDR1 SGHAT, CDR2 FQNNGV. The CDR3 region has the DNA TGTGCCAGCAGCATCAGGGGGGCTAATGAAAAACTGTTTTTT. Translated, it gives CASSIRGANEKLFF. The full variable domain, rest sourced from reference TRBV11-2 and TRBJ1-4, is EAGVAQSPRYKIIEKRQSVAFWCNPISGHATLYWYQQILGQGPKLLIQFQNNGVVDDSQLPKDRFSAERLKGVDSTLKIQPAKLEDSAVYLCASSIRGANEKLFFGSGTQLSVL.

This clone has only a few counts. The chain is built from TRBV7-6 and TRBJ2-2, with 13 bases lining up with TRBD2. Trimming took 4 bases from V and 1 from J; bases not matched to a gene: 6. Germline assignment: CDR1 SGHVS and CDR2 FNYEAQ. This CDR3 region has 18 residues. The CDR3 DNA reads TGTGCCAGCAGCTGGACTAGCGGGGGCCCGGGGAACACCGGGGAGCTGTTTTTT. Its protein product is CASSWTSGGPGNTGELFF.

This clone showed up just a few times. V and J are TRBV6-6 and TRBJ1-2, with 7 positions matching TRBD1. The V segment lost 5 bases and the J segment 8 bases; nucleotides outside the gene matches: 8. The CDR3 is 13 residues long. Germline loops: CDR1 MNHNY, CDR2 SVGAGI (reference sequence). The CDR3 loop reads CASSQTGVKGYTF. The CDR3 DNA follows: TGTGCCAGCAGTCAAACAGGGGTAAAGGGCTACACCTTC.

The CDR3 DNA follows: TGTGCCAGCTCACTTAATAACAATGAGCAGTTCTTC. Its translation: CASSLNNNEQFF. J is TRBJ2-1 and V is TRBV18; D call uncertain. V shed 4 bases and J shed 5 bases, with 6 bases lying between them. Germline V lookup: CDR1 KGHSH, CDR2 LQKENI. This CDR3 comprises 12 residues.

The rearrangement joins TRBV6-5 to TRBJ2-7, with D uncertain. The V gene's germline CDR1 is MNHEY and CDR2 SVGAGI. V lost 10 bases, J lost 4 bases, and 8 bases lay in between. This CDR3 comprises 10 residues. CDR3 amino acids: CATGQYEQYF. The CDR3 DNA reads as TGTGCCACTGGCCAGTACGAGCAGTACTTC.

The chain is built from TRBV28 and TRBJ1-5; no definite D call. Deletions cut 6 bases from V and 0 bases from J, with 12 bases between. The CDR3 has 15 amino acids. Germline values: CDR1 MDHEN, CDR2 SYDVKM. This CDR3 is CASRPVDTSNQPQHF. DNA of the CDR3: TGTGCCAGCAGACCGGTCGACACTAGCAATCAGCCCCAGCATTTT.

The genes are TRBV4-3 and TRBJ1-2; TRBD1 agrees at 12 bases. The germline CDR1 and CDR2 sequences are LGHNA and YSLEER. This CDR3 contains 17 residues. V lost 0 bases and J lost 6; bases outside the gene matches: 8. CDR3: CASSQDAQGQGADGYTF. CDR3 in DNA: TGCGCCAGCAGCCAAGACGCGCAGGGACAGGGGGCAGATGGCTACACCTTC.

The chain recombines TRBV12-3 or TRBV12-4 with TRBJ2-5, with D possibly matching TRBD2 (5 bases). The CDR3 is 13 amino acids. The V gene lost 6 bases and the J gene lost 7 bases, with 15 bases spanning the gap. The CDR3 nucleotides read TGTGCCAGCAGGCCGGACTCCCCGGGGACCCAGTACTTC. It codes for CASRPDSPGTQYF.

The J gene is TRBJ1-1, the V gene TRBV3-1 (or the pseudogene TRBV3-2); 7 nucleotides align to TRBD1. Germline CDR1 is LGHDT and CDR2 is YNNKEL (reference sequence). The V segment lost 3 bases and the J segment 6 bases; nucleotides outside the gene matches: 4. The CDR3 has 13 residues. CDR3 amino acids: CASSHRQGPEAFF. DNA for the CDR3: TGTGCCAGCAGCCATCGACAGGGTCCTGAAGCTTTCTTT.

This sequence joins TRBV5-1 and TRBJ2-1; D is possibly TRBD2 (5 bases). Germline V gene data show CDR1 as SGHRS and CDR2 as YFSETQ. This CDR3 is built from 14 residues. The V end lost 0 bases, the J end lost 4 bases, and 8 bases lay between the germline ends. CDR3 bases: TGCGCCAGCAGCTTGGTTGCGGGTTACAATGAGCAGTTCTTC. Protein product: CASSLVAGYNEQFF.

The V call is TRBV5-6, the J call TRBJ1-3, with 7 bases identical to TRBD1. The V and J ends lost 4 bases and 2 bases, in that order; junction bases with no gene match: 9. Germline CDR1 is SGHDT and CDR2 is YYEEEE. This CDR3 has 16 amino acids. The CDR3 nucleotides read TGTGCCAGCAGCCCAGGGGCAGGGGGGACTGGAAACACCATATATTTT. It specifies CASSPGAGGTGNTIYF.

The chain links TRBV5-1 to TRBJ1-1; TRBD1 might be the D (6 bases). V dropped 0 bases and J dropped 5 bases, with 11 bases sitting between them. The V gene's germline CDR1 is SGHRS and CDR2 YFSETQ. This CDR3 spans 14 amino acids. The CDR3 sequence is CASSLVTGRTEAFF. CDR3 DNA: TGCGCCAGCAGCTTGGTGACAGGAAGAACTGAAGCTTTCTTT. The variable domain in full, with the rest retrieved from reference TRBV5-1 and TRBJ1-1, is KAGVTQTPRYLIKTRGQQVTLSCSPISGHRSVSWYQQTPGQGLQFLFEYFSETQRNKGNFPGRFSGRQFSNSRSEMNVSTLELGDSALYLCASSLVTGRTEAFFGQGTRLTVV.

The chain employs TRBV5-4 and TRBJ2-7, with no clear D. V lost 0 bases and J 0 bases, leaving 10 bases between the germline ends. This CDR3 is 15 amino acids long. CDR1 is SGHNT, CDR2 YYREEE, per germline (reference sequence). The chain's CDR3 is CASSLAKSGSYEQYF. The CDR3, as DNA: TGTGCCAGCAGCTTGGCCAAGTCGGGCTCCTACGAGCAGTACTTC. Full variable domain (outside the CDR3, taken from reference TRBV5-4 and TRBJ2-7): ETGVTQSPTHLIKTRGQQVTLRCSSQSGHNTVSWYQQALGQGPQFIFQYYREEENGRGNFPPRFSGLQFPNYSSELNVNALELDDSALYLCASSLAKSGSYEQYFGPGTRLTVT.

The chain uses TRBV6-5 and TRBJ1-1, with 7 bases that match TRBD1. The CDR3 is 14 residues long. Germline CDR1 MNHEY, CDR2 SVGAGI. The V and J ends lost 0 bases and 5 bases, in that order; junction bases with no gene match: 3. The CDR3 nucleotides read TGTGCCAGCAGTTACTCACAGGGGATTACTGAAGCTTTCTTT. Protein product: CASSYSQGITEAFF.

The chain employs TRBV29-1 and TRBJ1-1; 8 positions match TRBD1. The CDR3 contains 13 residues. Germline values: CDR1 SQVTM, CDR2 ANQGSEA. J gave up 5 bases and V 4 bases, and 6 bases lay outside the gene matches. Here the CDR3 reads CSVAAGGYTEAFF. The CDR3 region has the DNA TGCAGCGTTGCTGCAGGGGGCTATACTGAAGCTTTCTTT.

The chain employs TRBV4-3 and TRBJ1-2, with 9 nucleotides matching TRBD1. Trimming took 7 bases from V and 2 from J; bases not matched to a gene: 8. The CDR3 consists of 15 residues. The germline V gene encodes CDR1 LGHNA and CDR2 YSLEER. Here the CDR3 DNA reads TGCGCCAGCACTCCGGGGGGGACAGGGAACTATGGCTACACCTTC. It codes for CASTPGGTGNYGYTF.

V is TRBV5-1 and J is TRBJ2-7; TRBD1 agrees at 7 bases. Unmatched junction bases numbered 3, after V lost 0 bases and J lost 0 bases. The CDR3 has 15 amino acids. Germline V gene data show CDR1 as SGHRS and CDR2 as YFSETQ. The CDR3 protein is CASSLASGGSYEQYF. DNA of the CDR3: TGCGCCAGCAGCTTGGCCTCAGGGGGCTCCTACGAGCAGTACTTC.

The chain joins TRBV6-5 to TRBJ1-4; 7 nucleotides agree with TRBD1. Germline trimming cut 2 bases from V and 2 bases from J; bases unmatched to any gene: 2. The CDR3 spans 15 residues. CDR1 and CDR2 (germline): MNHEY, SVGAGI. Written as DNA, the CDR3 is TGTGCCAGCAGTTACCGGGGACAGACTAATGAAAAACTGTTTTTT. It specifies CASSYRGQTNEKLFF.

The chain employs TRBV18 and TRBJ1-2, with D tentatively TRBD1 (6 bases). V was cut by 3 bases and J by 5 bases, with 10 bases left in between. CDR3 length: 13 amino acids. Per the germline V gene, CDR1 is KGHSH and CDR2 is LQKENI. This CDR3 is CASSPGTPYGYTF. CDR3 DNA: TGTGCCAGCTCACCCGGGACACCTTATGGCTACACCTTC.

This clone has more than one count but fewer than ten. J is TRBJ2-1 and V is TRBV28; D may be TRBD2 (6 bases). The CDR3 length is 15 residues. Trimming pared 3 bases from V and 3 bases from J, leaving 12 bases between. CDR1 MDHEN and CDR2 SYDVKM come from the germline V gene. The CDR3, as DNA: TGTGCCAGCAGTTTGGGTCTAGCGTACTACAATGAGCAGTTCTTC. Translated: CASSLGLAYYNEQFF. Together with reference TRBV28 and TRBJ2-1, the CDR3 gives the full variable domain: DVKVTQSSRYLVKRTGEKVFLECVQDMDHENMFWYRQDPGLGLRLIYFSYDVKMKEKGDIPEGYSVSREKKERFSLILESASTNQTSMYLCASSLGLAYYNEQFFGPGTRLTVL.

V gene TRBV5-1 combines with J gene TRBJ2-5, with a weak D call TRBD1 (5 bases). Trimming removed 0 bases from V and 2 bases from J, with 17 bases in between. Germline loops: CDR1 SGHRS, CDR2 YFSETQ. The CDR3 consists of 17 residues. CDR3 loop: CASSLAYRPSGQETQYF. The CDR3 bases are TGCGCCAGCAGCTTGGCCTACAGGCCTTCAGGTCAAGAGACCCAGTACTTC.

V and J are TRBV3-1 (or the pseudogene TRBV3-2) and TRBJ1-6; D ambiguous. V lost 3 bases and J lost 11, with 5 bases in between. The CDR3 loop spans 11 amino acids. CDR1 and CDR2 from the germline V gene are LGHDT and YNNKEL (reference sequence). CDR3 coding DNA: TGTGCCAGCAGCCAGAAGCCACCCCTCCACTTT. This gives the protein CASSQKPPLHF.

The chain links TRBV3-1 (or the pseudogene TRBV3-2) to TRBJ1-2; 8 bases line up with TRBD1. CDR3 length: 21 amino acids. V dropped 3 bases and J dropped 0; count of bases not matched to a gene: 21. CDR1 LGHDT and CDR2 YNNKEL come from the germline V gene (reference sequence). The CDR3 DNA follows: TGTGCCAGCAGCCACGCACGGCAGGGGGCGCATCGAGGTGGGGCTAACTATGGCTACACCTTC. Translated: CASSHARQGAHRGGANYGYTF.

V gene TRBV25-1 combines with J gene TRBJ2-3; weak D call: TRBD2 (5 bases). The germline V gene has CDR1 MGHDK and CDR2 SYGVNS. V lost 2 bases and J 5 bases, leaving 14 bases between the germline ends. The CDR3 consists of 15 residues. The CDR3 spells CASSEEGRGLDTQYF. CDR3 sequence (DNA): TGTGCCAGCAGTGAAGAAGGGCGCGGGCTAGATACGCAGTATTTT.